This T cell receptor beta chain was obtained from a study of blood T cell repertoires in COVID-19. Study-wide context: PBMCs, B-cell-depleted T cells, or T cells were the source of the cDNA or gDNA that made up the material.

This clone was seen a handful of times. CDR1 and CDR2 (germline): MGHRA, YSYEKL. The V end lost 1 base, the J end lost 1 base, and 19 bases lay between the germline ends. The CDR3 spans 18 residues. In the source study's methods: From reference gene primer amplification, estimates of nucleated cell counts were derived. Sequencing was performed with immunoSEQ multiplex PCR; in TCRdb, only in-frame clones are kept and a portion is missing. V and J calls and clone size come straight from that table; D and trimming were deduced from the DNA. The sample holds 90,000 or so clones, around 84% seen once. Material: peripheral blood. V usage is TRBV4-1 and J usage is TRBJ2-5; D is possibly TRBD2 (6 bases). The TCR was taken from a man aged 60 to 75 with acute or convalescent COVID-19. DNA of the CDR3: TGCGCCAGCAGCCAAGCGAGGCTTGGTAGCGGCTCCCAAGAGACCCAGTACTTC. It encodes CASSQARLGSGSQETQYF.